This T cell receptor beta chain was captured in a study of control samples from healthy donors and cancer patients. The assay was immunoSEQ multiplex PCR, and TCRdb's table has in-frame clones only and misses some. The table shows about 150,000 clones, with approximately 93% occurring only once. This CDR3 contains 17 residues. J was trimmed by 2 bases and V by 5 bases; bases with no gene match: 7. Germline V gene sequence: CDR1 KGHSH, CDR2 LQKENI. The V gene is TRBV18, the J gene TRBJ2-6, with 9 bases matching TRBD1. Sequencing input: blood. This TCR was recovered from a man between 50 and 59 years old in good health. The CDR3 DNA follows: TGTGCCAGCTCATCCGGGACAGGGTTCGCTGGGGCCAACGTCCTGACTTTC. This gives the protein CASSSGTGFAGANVLTF.